Below, one T cell receptor beta chain is given with its context. The data stem from a study of blood T cell repertoires in COVID-19. Study in general: Specimens from acute and convalescent COVID-19 originated in the United States, Italy and Spain. PBMCs, B-cell-depleted T cells, or T cells were the source of the cDNA or gDNA that made up the material.

Produced via immunoSEQ multiplex PCR; TCRdb's table is partial and in-frame only. This table holds roughly 180,000 clones, approximately 80% found once. The CDR3 length is 14 residues. CDR1 and CDR2 from the germline V gene are KGHSH and LQKENI. The trim removed 6 bases at V and 5 bases at J, leaving 8 bases unmatched. Sequenced: peripheral blood. The chain uses TRBV18 and TRBJ2-5, with TRBD2 matching over 8 bases. This TCR was sampled from a woman in her forties or fifties with active or convalescent COVID-19. CDR3 sequence: CASSSGGGHETQYF. Here the CDR3 DNA reads TGTGCCAGCTCCTCCGGCGGGGGGCACGAGACCCAGTACTTC.